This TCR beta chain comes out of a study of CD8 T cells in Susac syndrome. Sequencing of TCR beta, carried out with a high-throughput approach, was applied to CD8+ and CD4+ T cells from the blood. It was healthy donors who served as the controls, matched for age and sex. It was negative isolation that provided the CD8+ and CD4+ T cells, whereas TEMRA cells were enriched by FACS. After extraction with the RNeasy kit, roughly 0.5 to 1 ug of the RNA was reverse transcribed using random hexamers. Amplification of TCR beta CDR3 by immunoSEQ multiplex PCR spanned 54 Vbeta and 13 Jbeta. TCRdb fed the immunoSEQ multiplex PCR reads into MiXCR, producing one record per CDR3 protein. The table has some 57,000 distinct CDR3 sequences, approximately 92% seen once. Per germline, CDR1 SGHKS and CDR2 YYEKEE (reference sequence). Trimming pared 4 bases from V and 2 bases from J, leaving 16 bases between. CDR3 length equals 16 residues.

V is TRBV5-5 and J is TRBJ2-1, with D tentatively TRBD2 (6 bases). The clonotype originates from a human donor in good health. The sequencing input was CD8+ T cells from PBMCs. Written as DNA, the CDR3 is TGTGCCAGCAGCATTGGGGCTGGGGAGGCCTACAATGAGCAGTTCTTC. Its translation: CASSIGAGEAYNEQFF.